A selection of T cell receptor beta chains follows, all from one sample in a study of graft-versus-host responses after intestinal transplantation. Libraries were prepared by immunoSEQ multiplex PCR; TCRdb keeps only in-frame clonotypes and omits some of them. The table has some 100,000 clones, under 95% seen once. Which antigens these TCRs recognize remains unknown. The sample was unstimulated CD8+ T cells sorted from spleen or lymph node cells, taken before transplant. Receptors were obtained from a human donor who was the organ donor for an intestinal transplant. Both conserved end residues are part of each CDR3. A D gene is named only where the DNA matches it firmly. Expanded clones get a size class; other rows say once, few or many, or leave the size out.

TRBV6-5	few	TRBJ1-4	TRBD1	TGTGCCAGCAGTTACTCGTCAGGGGGTGAAAAACTGTTTTTT	CASSYSSGGEKLFF
TRBV6-5	-	TRBJ1-1	-	TGTGCCAGCAGTTACGGGTCCTTGACAGCCTATGAAGCTTTCTTT	CASSYGSLTAYEAFF
TRBV6-1	-	TRBJ2-1	TRBD2	TGTGCCAGCAGTGAAGCGCTAGCGGCCGACTACAATGAGCAGTTCTTC	CASSEALAADYNEQFF
TRBV14	-	TRBJ2-7	-	TGTGCCAGCAGCCAAGACGTCGGACCCTCAGGGTCCTACGAGCAGTACTTC	CASSQDVGPSGSYEQYF
TRBV27	-	TRBJ2-5	-	TGTGCCAGGGCATACCAAGAGACCCAGTACTTC	CARAYQETQYF
TRBV11-2	once	TRBJ2-7	TRBD2	TGTGCCAGCAGCTCCGCCGGGACTAGCGGGGGGGCCGTTCTCTACGAGCAGTACTTC	CASSSAGTSGGAVLYEQYF
TRBV7-3	once	TRBJ2-7	TRBD2	TGTGCCAGCAGCCCGATCCGGGAGGGGGTACACGAGCAGTACTTC	CASSPIREGVHEQYF
TRBV6-1	-	TRBJ1-1	TRBD1	TGTGCCAGCAGTGACTGGTCAGGGGGCCCGTGGGGTGAAGCTTTCTTT	CASSDWSGGPWGEAFF
TRBV2	few	TRBJ1-4	-	TGTGCCAGCAGTGTCATCGGTGGTGAAAAACTGTTTTTT	CASSVIGGEKLFF
TRBV28	-	TRBJ1-1	-	TGTGCCAGCAACCACTTTGAGGCTGGGACTGAAGCTTTCTTT	CASNHFEAGTEAFF
TRBV5-1	-	TRBJ1-4	-	TGCGCCAGCAGCTTGGCTAGGGGAACTAATGAAAAACTGTTTTTT	CASSLARGTNEKLFF
TRBV10-2	once	TRBJ2-1	-	TGCGCCAGCAGTTTCCCAAACAATGAGCAGTTCTTC	CASSFPNNEQFF
TRBV11-2	-	TRBJ2-3	TRBD1	TGTGCCAGCAGCCGGTCTCCGGGACAGGGACCTCGCGGGGGGCAGTATTTT	CASSRSPGQGPRGGQYF
TRBV28	-	TRBJ1-5	-	TGTGCCAGCAGTTTTAATTTTGGCCAGCCCCAGCATTTT	CASSFNFGQPQHF
TRBV28	-	TRBJ2-1	TRBD2	TGTGCCAGCAGTTTCTTGGGACTAGCGGTGTACAATGAGCAGTTCTTC	CASSFLGLAVYNEQFF
TRBV13	-	TRBJ1-6	-	TGTGCCAGCAGATTAGCGACAGGCAATTCACCCCTCCACTTT	CASRLATGNSPLHF
TRBV4-1	few	TRBJ2-7	-	TGCGCCAGCAGCCAAGGATTAGCCGCAACGGACGAGCAGTACTTC	CASSQGLAATDEQYF
TRBV12-5	-	TRBJ2-1	-	TGTGCTAGTGCCCTACAGGGTTCCTACAATGAGCAGTTCTTC	CASALQGSYNEQFF
TRBV28	-	TRBJ1-2	-	TGTGCCAGCAGTTTCTCCCTTGGGCAGGTCTACACCTTC	CASSFSLGQVYTF
TRBV10-2	-	TRBJ2-7	-	TGCGCCAGCAGTGAATACAGGGACACCACCTACGAGCAGTACTTC	CASSEYRDTTYEQYF
TRBV27	-	TRBJ1-2	-	TGTGCCAGCAGTTTATTGCCCGGGAATGGCTACACCTTC	CASSLLPGNGYTF
TRBV15	-	TRBJ2-1	TRBD2	TGTGCCACCAGCAGAGTCCCGACTAGCGGGAGGGGTGAGCAGTTCTTC	CATSRVPTSGRGEQFF
TRBV2	-	TRBJ2-7	-	TGTGCCAGCCGTAAATGGGGACAAGACGTCTACGAGCAGTACTTC	CASRKWGQDVYEQYF
TRBV27	-	TRBJ2-4	TRBD2	TGTGCCAGCAGTCCCAGCGGGGTGGCCAAAAACATTCAGTACTTC	CASSPSGVAKNIQYF
TRBV6-1	-	TRBJ2-1	-	TGTGCCAGCAGTGGTTCCGGGGGGCCGTACAATGAGCAGTTCTTC	CASSGSGGPYNEQFF
TRBV27	once	TRBJ2-5	TRBD2	TGTGCCAGCAGTTTCTCCCTAGCGGGGGAGACCCAGTACTTC	CASSFSLAGETQYF
TRBV4-2	-	TRBJ2-1	-	TGTGCCAGCAGCCAAGATCCTGTCGGGGGACCCTACAATGAGCAGTTCTTC	CASSQDPVGGPYNEQFF
TRBV5-6	few	TRBJ2-2	TRBD1	TGTGCCAGCAGCTTGGGGACAGGGCCCGGGGAGCTGTTTTTT	CASSLGTGPGELFF
TRBV29-1	once	TRBJ2-2	-	TGCAGCGTTGCAGAGTATCCCGGGGAGCTGTTTTTT	CSVAEYPGELFF
TRBV6-6	-	TRBJ2-5	-	TGTGCCAGCATGAGGCTACAAAACCAAGAGACCCAGTACTTC	CASMRLQNQETQYF
TRBV21-1	-	TRBJ1-6	-	TGTGCCAGCAGCAGGACCAGTGCCCAGCGGTTCACCCTCCACTTT	CASSRTSAQRFTLHF
TRBV7-6	-	TRBJ1-2	-	TGTGCCAGCACCGAACCGGGACACTATTTCTATGGCTACACCTTC	CASTEPGHYFYGYTF
TRBV9	-	TRBJ2-1	-	TGTGCCAGCAGCCTTAGAAATGAGCAGTTCTTC	CASSLRNEQFF
TRBV4-1	few	TRBJ2-1	-	TGCGCCAGCAGCGGACAGTCGGACGAGCAGTTCTTC	CASSGQSDEQFF
TRBV19	-	TRBJ2-2	-	TGTGCCAGTATGGAGTCCGGGGAGCTGTTTTTT	CASMESGELFF
TRBV18	-	TRBJ2-7	-	TGTGCCAGCTCACCAACAGGCAAAATGAGCTCCTACGAGCAGTACTTC	CASSPTGKMSSYEQYF
TRBV9	-	TRBJ1-5	TRBD1	TGTGCCAGCAGCGCCGGGACAGACGACCTACATTTT	CASSAGTDDLHF
TRBV6-5	-	TRBJ2-1	-	TGTGCCAGCACCGTATCGGGGAGCTACAATGAGCAGTTCTTC	CASTVSGSYNEQFF
TRBV23-1	-	TRBJ1-1	-	TGCGCCAGCAGTCAGGGGCGGAACACTGAAGCTTTCTTT	CASSQGRNTEAFF
TRBV29-1	-	TRBJ2-7	-	TGCAGCGCGCGCTACGAGCAGTACTTC	CSARYEQYF
TRBV4-1	-	TRBJ1-5	-	TGCGCCAGCAGCCTGGGGGGTGACGGCAATCAGCCCCAGCATTTT	CASSLGGDGNQPQHF
TRBV5-6	once	TRBJ2-3	-	TGTGCCAGCAGCATTCCCGCAGATACGCAGTATTTT	CASSIPADTQYF
TRBV7-9	-	TRBJ1-1	TRBD1	TGTGCCAGCAGCTTAGCCGGGACAGGGTGGCCAGGGGTTACTGAAGCTTTCTTT	CASSLAGTGWPGVTEAFF
TRBV27	-	TRBJ2-5	TRBD2	TGTGCCAGCAGTTTTACAGCGGGGGGCCAAGAGACCCAGTACTTC	CASSFTAGGQETQYF
TRBV5-1	-	TRBJ2-1	TRBD2	TGCGCCAGCAGCTTGCCATACACCACTAGCGGGTTTATCAATGAGCAGTTCTTC	CASSLPYTTSGFINEQFF
TRBV9	-	TRBJ2-2	TRBD1	TGTGCCAGCAGTCATCCGGGACAGGGGGGAGGAACCGGGGAGCTGTTTTTT	CASSHPGQGGGTGELFF
TRBV27	-	TRBJ2-7	-	TGTGCCAGCAGTTTTATCGGGTCCCCCTACGAGCAGTACTTC	CASSFIGSPYEQYF
TRBV9	-	TRBJ2-5	TRBD2	TGTGCCAGCAGCGTAGGTGGGGGGGTACAAGAGACCCAGTACTTC	CASSVGGGVQETQYF
TRBV9	-	TRBJ1-2	-	TGTGCCAGCAGCGTAGAAGGAGCTGATGGCTACACCTTC	CASSVEGADGYTF
TRBV28	-	TRBJ2-1	-	TGTGCCAGCAGCCATGATGATGGCGGCTCCTACAATGAGCAGTTCTTC	CASSHDDGGSYNEQFF
TRBV11-2	-	TRBJ1-6	-	TGTGCCAGCAGCTTAGCAGGGGCTGATAATTCACCCCTCCACTTT	CASSLAGADNSPLHF
TRBV6-4	few	TRBJ1-6	-	TGTGCCAGCAGTCGATTCCTCTTCGGGCGGGGATCACCCCTCCACTTT	CASSRFLFGRGSPLHF
TRBV5-8	once	TRBJ1-4	-	TGTGCCAGCAGCTTGGGGGGCTCCTCAGGAAGGGGCAATGAAAAACTGTTTTTT	CASSLGGSSGRGNEKLFF
TRBV5-4	-	TRBJ2-3	-	TGTGCCAGCAGCTTGGGTCCCAACACAGATACGCAGTATTTT	CASSLGPNTDTQYF
TRBV2	-	TRBJ2-4	TRBD2	TGTGCCAGCAGTGAACTAGCGGGGGGGTTTGGCATTCAGTACTTC	CASSELAGGFGIQYF
TRBV27	-	TRBJ2-1	-	TGTGCCAGCAGTAATCTAGCGTCTTCCTACAATGAGCAGTTCTTC	CASSNLASSYNEQFF
TRBV6-1	-	TRBJ2-7	-	TGTGCCAGCAGTGAGTTCGACAGCCGCGAGCAGTACTTC	CASSEFDSREQYF
TRBV6-5	-	TRBJ2-3	-	TGTGCCAGCAGACCTAGCCCAGATACGCAGTATTTT	CASRPSPDTQYF
TRBV27	-	TRBJ2-2	-	TGTGCCAGCAGTTTTACGGTGGCGAACACCGGGGAGCTGTTTTTT	CASSFTVANTGELFF
TRBV7-7	-	TRBJ2-1	TRBD2	TGTGCTAGCAGCTTAGGCGGGAGGGCCTACAATGAGCAGTTCTTC	CASSLGGRAYNEQFF